This is a list of T cell receptor beta chains from one sample in a study of identical twins. MiXCR, run by TCRdb on the 5' RACE reads, gives a single entry per CDR3 protein. The sample lists a few hundred thousand distinct CDR3 sequences, around 9% occurring once. Sequenced: naive T cells sorted from blood. These receptors originate from a woman between 50 and 59 years old in good health. Both conserved end residues are part of each CDR3. A D gene is named only where the DNA matches it firmly. The listing skips clone size in some rows; elsewhere it reads once, few, many or a size class.

size | D | J | V | CDR3 | DNA
many | NA | TRBJ2-6 | TRBV29-1 | CSVVDTTGANVLTF | TGCAGCGTTGTTGACACAACTGGGGCCAACGTCCTGACTTTC
NA | NA | TRBJ2-3 | TRBV12-3/TRBV12-4 | CASSLNLGISTDTQYF | TGTGCCAGCAGTTTAAATCTCGGGATTAGCACAGATACGCAGTATTTT
many | NA | TRBJ2-1 | TRBV21-1 | CASSGTGEQFF | TGTGCCAGCAGCGGAACAGGCGAGCAGTTCTTC
few | NA | TRBJ2-3 | TRBV9 | CASNRVTDTQYF | TGTGCCAGCAACAGGGTCACAGATACGCAGTATTTT
few | NA | TRBJ1-5 | TRBV12-3/TRBV12-4 | CASRPGQANQPQHF | TGTGCCAGCAGGCCGGGACAAGCCAATCAGCCCCAGCATTTT
NA | NA | TRBJ1-2 | TRBV28 | CASTLPNGGGRANYGYTF | TGTGCCAGCACCCTCCCCAACGGCGGGGGGCGAGCTAACTATGGCTACACCTTC
NA | NA | TRBJ2-2 | TRBV29-1 | CSVGGRLKNTGELFF | TGCAGCGTGGGGGGGCGGCTTAAGAACACCGGGGAGCTGTTTTTT
many | TRBD2 | TRBJ2-1 | TRBV7-3 | CASSGTSGGDEQFF | TGTGCCAGCAGCGGGACTAGCGGCGGGGATGAGCAGTTCTTC
NA | NA | TRBJ1-2 | TRBV20-1 | CSARDTGGYGYTF | TGCAGTGCTAGAGATACGGGGGGCTATGGCTACACCTTC
many | TRBD2 | TRBJ2-2 | TRBV5-1 | CASSFQGTSGNTGELFF | TGCGCCAGCAGCTTTCAAGGGACTAGCGGTAACACCGGGGAGCTGTTTTTT
few | NA | TRBJ2-7 | TRBV20-1 | CSARDWGNHQYF | TGCAGTGCTAGAGATTGGGGAAACCATCAGTACTTC
many | NA | TRBJ1-1 | TRBV10-3 | CAISEPGARNTEAFF | TGTGCCATCAGTGAGCCGGGGGCCCGTAACACTGAAGCTTTCTTT
NA | NA | TRBJ2-7 | TRBV12-5 | CASGLVTGEPEQYF | TGTGCTAGTGGTTTGGTAACGGGTGAGCCCGAGCAGTACTTC
few | TRBD2 | TRBJ2-7 | TRBV7-9 | CASSPSGREGPNEQYF | TGTGCCAGCAGCCCTTCGGGGCGGGAGGGCCCCAACGAGCAGTACTTC
NA | NA | TRBJ1-2 | TRBV6-2/TRBV6-3 | CASSLGTSYGYTF | TGTGCCAGCAGTTTAGGGACGTCTTATGGCTACACCTTC
few | NA | TRBJ2-5 | TRBV6-1 | CASSSGIEETQYF | TGTGCCAGCAGTTCTGGGATTGAGGAGACCCAGTACTTC
NA | TRBD2 | TRBJ2-1 | TRBV18 | CASSPLEAGVKEQFF | TGTGCCAGCTCACCACTCGAAGCGGGAGTGAAAGAGCAGTTCTTC
few | NA | TRBJ2-5 | TRBV20-1 | CSARGIQETQYF | TGCAGTGCTAGAGGGATCCAAGAGACCCAGTACTTC
NA | NA | TRBJ2-5 | TRBV7-6 | CASSLDKQGANQETQYF | TGTGCCAGCAGCTTAGATAAGCAGGGTGCCAACCAAGAGACCCAGTACTTC
NA | NA | TRBJ1-4 | TRBV27 | CASSKNGRAGSPTAGKLFF | TGTGCCAGCAGTAAGAATGGAAGGGCGGGGTCGCCGACTGCCGGAAAACTGTTTTTT
many | TRBD1 | TRBJ2-2 | TRBV5-1 | CASSPDRSTGELFF | TGCGCCAGCAGCCCGGACAGGTCCACCGGGGAGCTGTTTTTT
few | TRBD1 | TRBJ2-4 | TRBV29-1 | CSVSRDRASLAKNIQYF | TGCAGCGTTAGTCGGGACAGGGCTTCCCTAGCCAAAAACATTCAGTACTTC
few | NA | TRBJ2-5 | TRBV5-1 | CASSFGVTETQYF | TGCGCCAGCAGCTTTGGGGTCACGGAGACCCAGTACTTC
NA | TRBD1 | TRBJ2-1 | TRBV12-3/TRBV12-4 | CASSSQTGAFPFF | TGTGCCAGCAGTTCTCAAACAGGGGCATTTCCGTTCTTC
few | NA | TRBJ1-1 | TRBV5-1 | CASSFRTVNTEAFF | TGCGCCAGCAGCTTTAGGACGGTGAACACTGAAGCTTTCTTT
many | TRBD2 | TRBJ2-2 | TRBV20-1 | CSAAPSGRENTGELFF | TGCAGTGCCGCGCCTAGCGGGAGGGAGAACACCGGGGAGCTGTTTTTT
few | TRBD1 | TRBJ2-3 | TRBV29-1 | CSVGQGAQYF | TGCAGCGTTGGACAGGGGGCGCAGTATTTT
few | NA | TRBJ2-1 | TRBV3-1 | CASSHGWVEQFF | TGTGCCAGCAGCCATGGATGGGTTGAGCAGTTCTTC
many | NA | TRBJ2-1 | TRBV12-3/TRBV12-4 | CASSFSGDEQFF | TGTGCCAGCAGTTTCTCCGGCGATGAGCAGTTCTTC
few | NA | TRBJ2-2 | TRBV5-6 | CASSRGPGSGELFF | TGTGCCAGCAGTCGGGGCCCGGGGAGCGGGGAGCTGTTTTTT
NA | NA | TRBJ2-4 | TRBV20-1 | CSASPNKNIQYF | TGCAGTGCTAGCCCTAACAAAAACATTCAGTACTTC
many | NA | TRBJ2-5 | TRBV5-1 | CASSLETTGQETQYF | TGCGCCAGCAGCTTGGAAACTACAGGGCAAGAGACCCAGTACTTC
many | TRBD2 | TRBJ2-1 | TRBV29-1 | CSGRTSANYNEQFF | TGCAGCGGTCGGACTAGTGCTAACTACAATGAGCAGTTCTTC
few | TRBD2 | TRBJ2-5 | TRBV6-1 | CASSELPSGNRETQYF | TGTGCCAGCAGTGAACTCCCTAGCGGGAACAGGGAGACCCAGTACTTC